A single sample is the source of the 18 T cell receptor beta chains below, sequenced in a study of T cells in Graves' hyperthyroidism and ophthalmopathy. The investigators amplified TCR beta CDR3 regions from RNA transcripts. TCR CDR3 regions were first amplified by RT-PCR with HTBI primers. TCRdb redid the calling of the multiplex PCR reads with MiXCR, one entry per CDR3 protein. The sample includes approximately 420,000 distinct CDR3 sequences, just under 15% of them seen just once. The sample taken for sequencing was blood. The receptors were sampled from a woman aged 25-40 years with Graves' hyperthyroidism.

A few counts support this clonotype. Germline and junction disagree at one end, which may indicate a read error. The rearrangement uses TRBV9 and TRBJ1-1; a weak D match, TRBD1 (6 bases). Germline-derived CDR1 and CDR2 are SGDLS and YYNGEE. This CDR3 region has 17 residues. CDR3 amino acids: CASSVSASGGAGTETFF. CDR3 nucleotide sequence: TGTGCCAGCAGCGTAAGCGCCTCGGGGGGGGCGGGCACTGAAACTTTCTTT.

The genes are TRBV5-4 and TRBJ2-1, with D perhaps TRBD2 (6 bases). Germline CDR1 reads SGHNT; CDR2 reads YYREEE (reference sequence). V lost 4 bases to trimming and J lost 0 bases, with 11 bases between them. The CDR3 has 15 residues. The chain's CDR3 is CASSGGTLSYNEQFF. The CDR3 DNA follows: TGTGCCAGCAGCGGGGGGACTCTCTCCTACAATGAGCAGTTCTTC.

As regards this clonotype: A read error is possible here, since a much larger clone lies one base away. The rearrangement links TRBV3-1 to TRBJ2-3, with 7 bases fitting TRBD1. The CDR3 contains 16 residues. The germline V gene has CDR1 LGHDT and CDR2 YNNKEL (reference sequence). V was pared by 2 bases and J by 1 base, with 6 bases of the junction left unmatched. CDR3 DNA sequence: TGTGCCAGCAGCCAACCTCGGACAGGCCGCACAGATACGCAGTATTTT. Residues: CASSQPRTGRTDTQYF.

This clonotype was counted many times. The chain uses TRBV5-1 and TRBJ2-3; the match to TRBD2 covers 11 bases. Germline-derived CDR1 and CDR2 are SGHRS and YFSETQ. This CDR3 comprises 16 residues. Trimming removed 4 bases from V and 5 bases from J; junction bases left unmatched: 9. CDR3 nucleotide sequence: TGCGCCAGCAGCCCCTTACCGGGACTAGCGGTAGATACGCAGTATTTT. Amino acid sequence: CASSPLPGLAVDTQYF.

This clonotype was seen repeatedly, ten times or more. The gene calls are TRBV18 and TRBJ2-7, with D unclear. Germline CDR1 reads KGHSH; CDR2 reads LQKENI. Deletions cut 2 bases from V and 2 bases from J, with 10 bases between. CDR3 length equals 14 residues. The CDR3 here is CASSPTDPAYEQYF. CDR3 coding DNA: TGTGCCAGCTCACCAACGGACCCGGCCTACGAGCAGTACTTC.

This clonotype was seen only a few times. This sequence joins TRBV5-1 and TRBJ2-1, with D possibly matching TRBD2 (6 bases). Trimming stripped 4 bases from V and 0 bases from J, with 14 bases between. CDR1 and CDR2 from the germline V gene are SGHRS and YFSETQ. The CDR3 spans 16 residues. The CDR3 region is CASSPASVYSYNEQFF. The CDR3 DNA reads TGCGCCAGCAGCCCCGCTAGCGTTTACTCCTACAATGAGCAGTTCTTC.

This clonotype turned up a few times. The rearrangement joins TRBV28 to TRBJ2-2; a weak D match, TRBD2 (5 bases). V was shortened by 6 bases and J by 6 bases, with 32 bases between the two germline ends. This CDR3 has 20 amino acids. CDR1 and CDR2 from the germline V gene are MDHEN and SYDVKM. The CDR3 is CASRNPVGDVGKLNAGELFF. The DNA of the CDR3 is TGTGCCAGCAGAAACCCCGTGGGTGATGTCGGGAAGCTAAACGCCGGGGAGCTGTTTTTT.

This clonotype was picked up many times. The chain uses TRBV20-1 and TRBJ2-7, with D possibly matching TRBD2 (6 bases). Germline CDR1 and CDR2: DFQATT and SNEGSKA (reference sequence). The CDR3 contains 15 residues. Trimming removed 3 bases at V and 2 bases at J, with 17 bases between. The chain's CDR3 is CSASARLVSPYEQYF. CDR3 nucleotides: TGCAGTGCTAGTGCTAGACTAGTTTCTCCCTACGAGCAGTACTTC.

The sample holds many counts of this clonotype. The chain combines TRBV12-3 or TRBV12-4 with TRBJ2-2; 7 bases align to TRBD2. The length of the CDR3 is 18 residues. The V segment lost 1 base and the J segment 2 bases; nucleotides outside the gene matches: 10. As DNA, the CDR3 is TGTGCCAGCAGTTTAGAGGGTCAGCGGGACCCTAACACCGGGGAGCTGTTTTTT. As protein: CASSLEGQRDPNTGELFF.

This clonotype has at least ten counts. The genes are TRBV5-1 and TRBJ2-7, with 11 bases that match TRBD1. The CDR3 contains 14 residues. Germline CDR1 reads SGHRS; CDR2 reads YFSETQ. The J segment lost 2 bases and the V segment lost 4 bases, leaving 2 bases of the junction unmatched. This CDR3 reads CASSVGQGAYEQYF. In DNA form, the CDR3 reads TGCGCCAGCAGCGTGGGACAGGGGGCCTACGAGCAGTACTTC.

The chain carries TRBV6-5 and TRBJ1-1; D uncertain. V lost 3 bases and J 5 bases, leaving 16 bases between the germline ends. Germline assignment: CDR1 MNHEY and CDR2 SVGAGI. This CDR3 is 15 amino acids long. The CDR3 region has the DNA TGTGCCAGCAGTTATTCTATCCCCCTGAGGACTGAAGCTTTCTTT. This gives the protein CASSYSIPLRTEAFF.

This clonotype was counted many times. This chain links TRBV10-1 with TRBJ2-7; 9 bases line up with TRBD1. This CDR3 comprises 13 residues. Unmatched junction bases numbered 6, after V lost 6 bases and J lost 6 bases. Germline V CDR1 and CDR2: WNHNN, SYGVQD (reference sequence). The CDR3 sequence is CASSRDRDTEQYF. The CDR3 DNA sequence: TGCGCCAGCAGCCGGGACAGGGACACCGAGCAGTACTTC.

In this sample, this clonotype turned up many times. The V gene is TRBV29-1, the J gene TRBJ2-5; no reliable D call. This CDR3 is 12 amino acids long. Trimming cost V 3 bases and J 4 bases, with 9 bases left between them. Looked up from germline, CDR1 is SQVTM and CDR2 is ANQGSEA. CDR3 bases: TGCAGCGTTGATGTCAGGACAGAGACCCAGTACTTC. It translates to CSVDVRTETQYF. The full variable domain, rest sourced from reference TRBV29-1 and TRBJ2-5, is SAVISQKPSRDICQRGTSLTIQCQVDSQVTMMFWYRQQPGQSLTLIATANQGSEATYESGFVIDKFPISRPNLTFSTLTVSNMSPEDSSIYLCSVDVRTETQYFGPGTRLLVL.

There are many counts of this clonotype. V and J are TRBV18 and TRBJ1-1; no clear D. The CDR3 runs to 13 residues. Germline CDR1 reads KGHSH; CDR2 reads LQKENI. V shed 3 bases and J shed 6 bases, with 11 bases lying between them. The CDR3 DNA is TGTGCCAGCTCACCCTCAGATAGCGCTGAAGCTTTCTTT. It codes for CASSPSDSAEAFF.

This clonotype showed up many times. This sequence joins TRBV6-1 and TRBJ2-3; the D gene is possibly TRBD1 (6 bases). The CDR3 sequence is 15 residues long. V was cut by 5 bases and J by 2 bases, with 14 bases left in between. Germline assignment: CDR1 MNHNS and CDR2 SASEGT. This chain's CDR3 is CASSSGTTITDTQYF. The DNA for the CDR3 is TGTGCCAGCAGTTCCGGGACAACAATCACAGATACGCAGTATTTT.

This chain uses TRBV6-6 with TRBJ1-2; no reliable D call. The CDR3 is made up of 15 amino acids. V lost 0 bases, J lost 0 bases, and 8 bases lay in between. Germline lookup yields CDR1 MNHNY and CDR2 SVGAGI (reference sequence). This CDR3 is CASSYSTQTNYGYTF. CDR3 sequence (DNA): TGTGCCAGCAGTTACTCTACGCAGACTAACTATGGCTACACCTTC.

The chain recombines TRBV10-3 with TRBJ1-4; 7 bases match TRBD1. V lost 10 bases to trimming and J lost 6 bases; unmatched junction nucleotides: 5. CDR3 length: 12 amino acids. Germline values: CDR1 ENHRY, CDR2 SYGVKD. Written as DNA, the CDR3 is TGTGCCACGCGACAGGGATATGAAAAACTGTTTTTT. Encoded protein: CATRQGYEKLFF.

The V and J genes are TRBV28 and TRBJ2-5; D possibly uses TRBD1 or TRBD2 (5 bases each). Trimming stripped 4 bases from V and 5 bases from J, with 17 bases between. Germline CDR1 MDHEN, CDR2 SYDVKM. There are 15 residues in the CDR3. CDR3 sequence: CASSSMGDRHETQYF. CDR3 nucleotides: TGTGCCAGCAGTTCAATGGGGGACCGACACGAGACCCAGTACTTC.